These 6 T cell receptor beta chains were sequenced from one sample in a study of shared clonotypes between healthy human individuals. Sequencing used immunoSEQ multiplex PCR; TCRdb keeps in-frame clones, though not all of them. The table has hundreds of thousands of clones, 90% to 97% seen once. Cells designated naive CD8 were CD45RO-negative and were positively selected for CCR7, with terminally differentiated effector memory CD45RA+ cells excluded. Specimen: naive CD8+ T cells sorted from blood. The receptor source for this set is a woman younger than 45 in good health.

The chain links TRBV7-9 to TRBJ2-1, with 7 bases aligning to TRBD2. The length of the CDR3 is 16 residues. Trimming removed 5 bases from V and 3 bases from J; junction bases left unmatched: 10. Germline CDR1 and CDR2: SEHNR and FQNEAQ (reference sequence). The CDR3 loop is CASSTIAGKNYNEQFF. CDR3 sequence (DNA): TGTGCCAGCAGCACAATAGCGGGTAAGAACTACAATGAGCAGTTCTTC.

The V and J genes are TRBV19 and TRBJ2-3; D may be TRBD2 (6 bases). V was clipped by 3 bases and J by 1 base, with 8 bases between them. The CDR3 totals 14 residues. Germline V gene lookup returns CDR1 LNHDA and CDR2 SQIVND (reference sequence). The CDR3 sequence: CASSIGGRTDTQYF. The CDR3 DNA reads TGTGCCAGTAGTATCGGGGGTCGCACAGATACGCAGTATTTT.

J is TRBJ2-7 and V is TRBV6-5; TRBD1 might be the D (5 bases). CDR1 and CDR2 from the germline V gene are MNHEY and SVGAGI. V was trimmed by 0 bases and J by 0 bases, leaving 9 bases between them. The CDR3 spans 15 residues. CDR3 sequence (DNA): TGTGCCAGCAGTTACTCCACAGGCAGCTCCTACGAGCAGTACTTC. Its protein product is CASSYSTGSSYEQYF.

This sequence joins TRBV5-1 and TRBJ2-1, with TRBD2 identical over 7 bases. The CDR3 length is 12 residues. V lost 7 bases to trimming and J lost 8 bases; unmatched junction nucleotides: 6. In germline, CDR1 is SGHRS, CDR2 YFSETQ. CDR3 protein: CASGAGLHEQFF. The CDR3 DNA reads TGCGCCAGCGGAGCGGGACTCCATGAGCAGTTCTTC.

Turning to this clone: Other DNA sequences within the sample encode an identical CDR3. The chain links TRBV19 to TRBJ2-7; D perhaps matches TRBD2 (5 bases). The CDR3 has 13 amino acids. Trimming stripped 5 bases from V and 0 bases from J, with 8 bases between. CDR1 LNHDA and CDR2 SQIVND come from the germline V gene (reference sequence). The CDR3 here is CASSAGVSYEQYF. The DNA of the CDR3 is TGTGCCAGTAGTGCCGGGGTCTCCTACGAGCAGTACTTC.

The gene calls are TRBV28 and TRBJ1-5; no firm D call. Germline V gene data show CDR1 as MDHEN and CDR2 as SYDVKM. CDR3 size: 14 residues. With 3 bases removed from V and 4 bases from J, the gap between germline ends came to 10 bases. For the CDR3, the DNA is TGTGCCAGCAGTTTGGACTCATGGAATCAGCCCCAGCATTTT. Translated, it gives CASSLDSWNQPQHF.